This passage covers 10 T cell receptor beta chains from one sample sequenced in a study of early T cells in non-severe SARS-CoV-2 infection. TCRdb reprocessed the 5' RACE reads with MiXCR, giving one entry per CDR3 protein. In the table there are some 87,000 distinct CDR3 sequences, roughly an eighth of which are singletons. Sequencing used whole blood. These receptors came from an adult who was a healthcare worker with PCR-confirmed SARS-CoV-2 infection or an uninfected control (not recorded which).

Only one count was recorded for this clonotype. The junction shows a germline mismatch at one end, possibly a read error. This chain joins TRBV11-3 and TRBJ2-2, with D hard to call. The CDR3 totals 16 residues. The germline V gene has CDR1 SGHNT and CDR2 YENEEA. CDR3: CVSSLGGSGPNRELFF. CDR3 nucleotides: TGTGTCAGCAGCTTAGGTGGTTCGGGCCCCAACCGGGAGCTGTTTTTT.

This clonotype was seen once. This chain connects TRBV7-8 to TRBJ1-4; D is possibly TRBD1 (6 bases). This CDR3 is built from 16 residues. V lost 0 bases and J lost 3, with 11 bases in between. The germline CDR1 and CDR2 sequences are SGHVS and FQNEAQ. CDR3 residues: CASSLAGGGSNEKLFF. Here the CDR3 DNA reads TGTGCCAGCAGCTTAGCGGGCGGGGGCTCTAATGAAAAACTGTTTTTT.

This clonotype was seen at least ten times. The gene calls are TRBV18 and TRBJ2-7; D is ambiguous. This CDR3 region has 13 residues. V lost 2 bases and J 2 bases, leaving 7 bases between the germline ends. In germline, CDR1 is KGHSH, CDR2 LQKENI. For the CDR3, the DNA is TGTGCCAGCTCACCAAGAGGCACCTACGAGCAGTACTTC. It yields the protein CASSPRGTYEQYF.

There are a few counts of this clonotype. The genes are TRBV5-4 and TRBJ2-6, with 8 bases that match TRBD1. Germline CDR1 SGHNT, CDR2 YYREEE (reference sequence). The CDR3 consists of 19 residues. V shed 0 bases, J shed 0 bases, and the junction held 8 bases outside the gene matches. The chain's CDR3 is CASSLAPGQEFSGANVLTF. The CDR3, as DNA: TGTGCCAGCAGCTTGGCCCCGGGACAGGAATTCTCTGGGGCCAACGTCCTGACTTTC.

This clonotype was detected many times. The chain joins TRBV11-2 to TRBJ2-3; D is perhaps TRBD1 (6 bases). V gave up 5 bases and J gave up 3 bases, with 21 bases separating them. The CDR3 extends over 17 amino acids. The germline V gene has CDR1 SGHAT and CDR2 FQNNGV. The DNA of the CDR3 is TGTGCCAGCAGCCCGACCCATGGGTGGCAGGGGACAGATACGCAGTATTTT. Protein sequence: CASSPTHGWQGTDTQYF.

This clonotype was seen at least ten times. This chain connects TRBV6-1 to TRBJ1-2; the D gene is possibly TRBD1 (5 bases). Trimming took 3 bases from V and 8 from J, leaving 13 bases between them. The CDR3 sequence is 13 residues long. Germline V CDR1 and CDR2: MNHNS, SASEGT. This chain's CDR3 is CASSEGDGRGYTF. The DNA for the CDR3 is TGTGCCAGCAGTGAGGGGGATGGGCGAGGCTACACCTTC.

This clonotype came up many times. This chain joins TRBV12-3 or TRBV12-4 and TRBJ1-1; 7 nucleotides match TRBD1. The J segment lost 4 bases and the V segment lost 5 bases, leaving 7 bases of the junction unmatched. The CDR3 is 14 residues long. CDR3 sequence reads: CASSQQTGFTEAFF. The CDR3 DNA reads as TGTGCCAGCAGTCAACAGACAGGGTTCACTGAAGCTTTCTTT.

Ten or more counts support this clonotype. V and J are TRBV5-1 and TRBJ2-5; D unresolved. This CDR3 is 14 amino acids long. Germline V gives CDR1 SGHRS, CDR2 YFSETQ. Trimming took off 0 bases at V and 4 bases at J, with 10 bases between the two ends. The DNA for the CDR3 is TGCGCCAGCAGCTTGGACAGCCATTTAGAGACCCAGTACTTC. Protein sequence: CASSLDSHLETQYF.

The J gene is TRBJ2-5, the V gene TRBV18, with 7 bases matching TRBD2. This CDR3 contains 14 residues. With V trimmed by 3 bases and J by 1 base, 2 bases remained unmatched. The germline V gene encodes CDR1 KGHSH and CDR2 LQKENI. CDR3 amino acids: CASSPGTTQETQYF. DNA for the CDR3: TGTGCCAGCTCACCTGGGACTACCCAAGAGACCCAGTACTTC.

This clonotype was seen repeatedly, ten times or more. This chain links TRBV19 with TRBJ2-3; D not resolved. Germline CDR1 LNHDA, CDR2 SQIVND (reference sequence). The CDR3 extends over 13 amino acids. Trimming removed 8 bases at V and 0 bases at J, with 9 bases between. CDR3 coding DNA: TGTGCCAGTGGTCTGGCTAGCACAGATACGCAGTATTTT. Translated, it gives CASGLASTDTQYF.